A single sample is the source of the 3 T cell receptor beta chains below, sequenced in a study of T cell responses to AZD1222 COVID-19 vaccine (dated by TCRdb to about 2021). In light of the paper, this sample's time point label describes: baseline before first vaccination. Libraries were constructed by the immunoSEQ multiplex PCR assay. Here the immuneACCESS table is served through TCRdb, limited to in-frame sequences with V and J called. Missing clones are a known gap in these copies; in checked studies unresolved V genes cover under half, and the rest lacks a known reason. For this sample the table gives around 170,000 clones, of which 80% to 95% were detected only once. The ten largest clonotypes hold about 4.5% of the sample. Sequencing was performed on peripheral blood, taken on day 0 of AZD1222 vaccination. The origin of the receptors is an adult in good health.

The chain has TRBV7-2 and TRBJ1-4, with D tentatively TRBD1 (6 bases). There are 16 residues in the CDR3. Per germline, CDR1 SGHTA and CDR2 FQGNSA. V was clipped by 4 bases and J by 6 bases, with 18 bases between them. The CDR3 loop is CASSSFPGANHEKLFF. The CDR3 bases are TGTGCCAGCAGCTCCTTCCCGGGGGCCAATCATGAAAAACTGTTTTTT.

The rearrangement links TRBV5-1 to TRBJ2-1; D unclear. V lost 5 bases to trimming and J lost 6 bases, with 18 bases between them. CDR1 and CDR2 (germline): SGHRS, YFSETQ. The CDR3 is 15 amino acids. The CDR3 DNA follows: TGCGCCAGCAGTGGCGACTCCTTAGTAGGCAATGAGCAGTTCTTC. This encodes CASSGDSLVGNEQFF.

The sample holds one count of this clone. The genes are TRBV6-1 and TRBJ1-1, with D hard to call. CDR3 length: 17 amino acids. The V and J ends lost 1 base and 5 bases respectively, with 20 bases between them. Looked up from germline, CDR1 is MNHNS and CDR2 is SASEGT. CDR3: CASSEVGGRAVRTEAFF. CDR3 DNA: TGTGCCAGCAGTGAAGTGGGCGGGAGGGCAGTCAGGACTGAAGCTTTCTTT.